The 10 T cell receptor beta chains below were found in one sample sequenced in a study of T cells after yellow fever vaccination. Via MiXCR, TCRdb re-called the 5' RACE reads, giving one row per CDR3 protein. The sample holds some 200,000 distinct CDR3 sequences, approximately 3% seen once. Sequences were derived from CD4+ T cells sorted from PBMCs, sampled 10 days after the yellow fever booster vaccination. Source of these receptors: a man between 18 and 29 years old who received the YFV17D yellow fever vaccine.

This clonotype was counted a few times. The genes are TRBV9 and TRBJ2-7, with 8 nucleotides matching TRBD1. Trimming took 0 bases from V and 6 from J; bases not matched to a gene: 8. This CDR3 comprises 15 residues. CDR1 is SGDLS, CDR2 YYNGEE, per germline. The CDR3 DNA is TGTGCCAGCAGCGTAGGTCCGACAGGGGTGACCGAGCAGTACTTC. Its protein product is CASSVGPTGVTEQYF.

There are many counts of this clonotype. J is TRBJ1-6 and V is TRBV14; D possibly corresponds to TRBD1 (6 bases). V gave up 1 base and J gave up 9 bases, with 16 bases separating them. This CDR3 spans 16 amino acids. Germline V gene lookup returns CDR1 SGHDN and CDR2 FVKESK. The CDR3 DNA reads as TGTGCCAGCAGCCAAGTCGGGGGCAGGGTGAGTTCACCCCTCCACTTT. Protein sequence: CASSQVGGRVSSPLHF.

In its sample, this clonotype was seen many times. This chain connects TRBV5-1 to TRBJ2-1; 10 bases align to TRBD2. There are 15 residues in the CDR3. After removal of 2 bases from V and 4 bases from J, the junction contained 3 bases not matched to a gene. Germline CDR1 SGHRS, CDR2 YFSETQ. CDR3 loop: CASSLTSGAYNEQFF. Here the CDR3 DNA reads TGCGCCAGCAGCTTAACTAGCGGGGCGTACAATGAGCAGTTCTTC.

The sample holds many counts of this clonotype. The rearrangement links TRBV20-1 to TRBJ2-5; D is perhaps TRBD1 (6 bases). CDR3 length: 14 residues. The germline V gene encodes CDR1 DFQATT and CDR2 SNEGSKA (reference sequence). With 4 bases removed from V and 5 bases from J, the gap between germline ends came to 17 bases. The CDR3 DNA reads TGCAGTGCTACCAACAGGGTCACTCGGGAGACCCAGTACTTC. This codes for CSATNRVTRETQYF.

This clonotype was picked up a small number of times. The CDR3 DNA reads TGCGCCAGCAGATCGGACCAGCAGGCTTTCTTT. Its protein is CASRSDQQAFF. The chain carries TRBV5-1 and TRBJ1-1; D is unclear. Trimming pared 5 bases from V and 11 bases from J, leaving 13 bases between. CDR1 is SGHRS, CDR2 YFSETQ, per germline. CDR3 length equals 11 residues.

This clonotype has at least ten counts. This sequence joins TRBV20-1 and TRBJ2-2; D gene uncertain. The V end lost 5 bases, the J end lost 0 bases, and 7 bases lay between the germline ends. Germline values: CDR1 DFQATT, CDR2 SNEGSKA (reference sequence). The CDR3 contains 13 residues. In DNA, the CDR3 is TGCAGTGCTTCTGGTTCGAACACCGGGGAGCTGTTTTTT. Translating gives CSASGSNTGELFF.

Many counts were recorded for this clonotype. This rearrangement joins TRBV6-2 or TRBV6-3 to TRBJ2-1; D possibly corresponds to TRBD2 (6 bases). The CDR3 runs 13 residues. V lost 8 bases, J lost 8 bases, and 16 bases lay in between. Germline V gives CDR1 MNHEY, CDR2 SVGEGT. The CDR3 bases are TGTGCCAGCGCGGCGACTCCGGGGGATGAGCAGTTCTTC. It specifies CASAATPGDEQFF.

This clonotype was detected ten times or more. The chain is built from TRBV5-1 and TRBJ1-1; D is ambiguous. CDR1 SGHRS and CDR2 YFSETQ come from the germline V gene. The germline V and J ends were trimmed by 2 bases and 1 base, with 9 bases remaining between them. The CDR3 consists of 14 residues. The CDR3 nucleotides are TGCGCCAGCAGCTTTCAACAGTCGAACACTGAAGCTTTCTTT. Translation gives CASSFQQSNTEAFF.

This clonotype showed up many times. The V call is TRBV20-1, the J call TRBJ2-1, with 11 nucleotides matching TRBD2. Trimming at V came to 8 bases and at J to 0 bases, leaving 6 bases not matched to a gene. Germline CDR1 DFQATT, CDR2 SNEGSKA (reference sequence). The CDR3 totals 15 residues. The CDR3 coding sequence is TGCAGTTTTAGCGGGGGGGGACGCTCCTACAATGAGCAGTTCTTC. It encodes CSFSGGGRSYNEQFF.

This clonotype was found a few times. This chain connects TRBV5-1 to TRBJ1-1; maybe TRBD1 (5 bases). Germline lookup yields CDR1 SGHRS and CDR2 YFSETQ. V was cut by 0 bases and J by 9 bases, with 9 bases left in between. The CDR3 is 12 residues long. The DNA for the CDR3 is TGCGCCAGCAGCTTGGCAGGGTCCCAAGCTTTCTTT. It encodes CASSLAGSQAFF.